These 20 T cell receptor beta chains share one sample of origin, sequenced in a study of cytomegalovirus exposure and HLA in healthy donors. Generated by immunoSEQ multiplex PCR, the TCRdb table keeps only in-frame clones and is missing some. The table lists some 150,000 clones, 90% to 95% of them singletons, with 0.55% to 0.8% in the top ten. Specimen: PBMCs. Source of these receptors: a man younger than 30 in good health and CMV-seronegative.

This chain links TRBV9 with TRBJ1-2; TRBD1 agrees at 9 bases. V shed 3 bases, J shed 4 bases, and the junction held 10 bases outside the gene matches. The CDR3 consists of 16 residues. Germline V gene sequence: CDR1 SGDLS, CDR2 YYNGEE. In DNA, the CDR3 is TGTGCCAGCAGCGGCGAGGGGACAGGGACCTTCTATGGCTACACCTTC. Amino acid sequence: CASSGEGTGTFYGYTF.

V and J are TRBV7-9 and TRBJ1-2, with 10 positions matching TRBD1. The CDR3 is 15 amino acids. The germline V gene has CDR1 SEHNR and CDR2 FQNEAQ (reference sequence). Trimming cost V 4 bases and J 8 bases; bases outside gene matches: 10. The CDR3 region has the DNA TGTGCCAGCAGCTCTTATCGACAGGGGGCTCAGGGCTACACCTTC. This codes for CASSSYRQGAQGYTF.

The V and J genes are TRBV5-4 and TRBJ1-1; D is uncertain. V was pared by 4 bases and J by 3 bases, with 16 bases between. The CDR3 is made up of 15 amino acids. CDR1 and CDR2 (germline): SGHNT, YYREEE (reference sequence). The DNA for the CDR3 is TGTGCCAGCAGCGTCGCGGGCCGGGCCTACACTGAAGCTTTCTTT. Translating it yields CASSVAGRAYTEAFF. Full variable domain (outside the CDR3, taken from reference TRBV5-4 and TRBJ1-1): ETGVTQSPTHLIKTRGQQVTLRCSSQSGHNTVSWYQQALGQGPQFIFQYYREEENGRGNFPPRFSGLQFPNYSSELNVNALELDDSALYLCASSVAGRAYTEAFFGQGTRLTVV.

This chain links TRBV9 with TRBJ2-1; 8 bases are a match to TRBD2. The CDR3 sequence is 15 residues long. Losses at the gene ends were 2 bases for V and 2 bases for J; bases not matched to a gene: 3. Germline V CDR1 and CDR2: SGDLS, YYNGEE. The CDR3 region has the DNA TGTGCCAGCAGCGTCTCGGGGGGGCCCTACAATGAGCAGTTCTTC. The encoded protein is CASSVSGGPYNEQFF.

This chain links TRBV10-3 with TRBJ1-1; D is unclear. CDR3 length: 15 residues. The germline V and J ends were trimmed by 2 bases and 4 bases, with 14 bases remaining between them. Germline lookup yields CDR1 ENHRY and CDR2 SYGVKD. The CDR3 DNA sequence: TGTGCCATCAGTGAGCCGCCGGGGTATCGCACTGAAGCTTTCTTT. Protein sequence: CAISEPPGYRTEAFF.

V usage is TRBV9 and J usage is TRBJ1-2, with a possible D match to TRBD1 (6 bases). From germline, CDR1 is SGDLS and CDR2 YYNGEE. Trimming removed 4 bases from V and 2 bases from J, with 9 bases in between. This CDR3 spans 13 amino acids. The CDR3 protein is CASSPDSNYGYTF. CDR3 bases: TGTGCCAGCAGCCCGGACAGCAACTATGGCTACACCTTC.

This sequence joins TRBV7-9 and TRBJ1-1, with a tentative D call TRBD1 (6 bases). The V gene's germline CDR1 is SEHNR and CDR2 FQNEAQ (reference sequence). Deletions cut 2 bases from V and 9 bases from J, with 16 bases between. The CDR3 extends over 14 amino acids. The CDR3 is CASSLSFRQVKAFF. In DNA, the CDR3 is TGTGCCAGCAGCTTATCCTTTCGACAGGTTAAAGCTTTCTTT.

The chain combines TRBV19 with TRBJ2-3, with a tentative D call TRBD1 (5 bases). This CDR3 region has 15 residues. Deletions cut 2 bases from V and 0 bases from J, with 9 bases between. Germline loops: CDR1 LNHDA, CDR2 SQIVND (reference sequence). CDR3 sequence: CASSIIQGSTDTQYF. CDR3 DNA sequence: TGTGCCAGTAGTATAATTCAGGGTAGCACAGATACGCAGTATTTT.

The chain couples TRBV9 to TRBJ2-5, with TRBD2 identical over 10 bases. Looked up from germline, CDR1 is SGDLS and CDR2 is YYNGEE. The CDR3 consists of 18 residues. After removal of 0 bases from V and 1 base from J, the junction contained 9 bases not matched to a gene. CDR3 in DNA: TGTGCCAGCAGCGTAGGGCTAGCGGGGGCCACTTTCCAAGAGACCCAGTACTTC. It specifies CASSVGLAGATFQETQYF.

For the CDR3, the DNA is TGTGCCAGCAGCTTGGCGGGATCGGGGACAGGGAGGAGTTGCCACGAGCAGTACGTC. Amino acid sequence: CASSLAGSGTGRSCHEQYV. The chain employs TRBV5-8 and TRBJ2-7, with 9 bases matching TRBD1. Germline CDR1 and CDR2: SGHTS and YDEGEE. The CDR3 runs 19 residues. V was pared by 0 bases and J by 5 bases, with 18 bases of the junction left unmatched.

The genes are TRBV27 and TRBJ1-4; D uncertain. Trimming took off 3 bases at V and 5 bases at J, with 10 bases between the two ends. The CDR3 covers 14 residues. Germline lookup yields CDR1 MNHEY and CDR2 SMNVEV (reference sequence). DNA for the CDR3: TGTGCCAGCAGTTTTGGGCAACGCAATGAAAAACTGTTTTTT. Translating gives CASSFGQRNEKLFF.

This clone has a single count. This CDR3 reads CASSIVTGGYGYTF. The CDR3 coding sequence is TGTGCCAGTAGTATAGTGACAGGTGGCTATGGCTACACCTTC. The chain links TRBV19 to TRBJ1-2; tentatively, D is TRBD1 (6 bases). The CDR3 runs to 14 residues. Germline V CDR1 and CDR2: LNHDA, SQIVND (reference sequence). Trimming pared 1 base from V and 4 bases from J, leaving 10 bases between.

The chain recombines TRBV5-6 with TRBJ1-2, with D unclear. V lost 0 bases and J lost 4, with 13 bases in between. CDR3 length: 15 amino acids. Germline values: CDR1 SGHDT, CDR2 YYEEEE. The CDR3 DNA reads TGTGCCAGCAGCTTGGGCGCGACATCCCCCTATGGCTACACCTTC. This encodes CASSLGATSPYGYTF. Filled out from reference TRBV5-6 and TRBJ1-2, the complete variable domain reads DAGVTQSPTHLIKTRGQQVTLRCSPKSGHDTVSWYQQALGQGPQFIFQYYEEEERQRGNFPDRFSGHQFPNYSSELNVNALLLGDSALYLCASSLGATSPYGYTFGSGTRLTVV.

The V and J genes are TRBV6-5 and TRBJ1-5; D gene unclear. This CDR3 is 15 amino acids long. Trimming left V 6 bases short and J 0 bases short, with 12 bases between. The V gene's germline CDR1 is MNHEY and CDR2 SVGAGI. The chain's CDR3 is CASRPFTSSNQPQHF. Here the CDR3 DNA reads TGTGCCAGCAGACCCTTCACCAGTAGCAATCAGCCCCAGCATTTT.

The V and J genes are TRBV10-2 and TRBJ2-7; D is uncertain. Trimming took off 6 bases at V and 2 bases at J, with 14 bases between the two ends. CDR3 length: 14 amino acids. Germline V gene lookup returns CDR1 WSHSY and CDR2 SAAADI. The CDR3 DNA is TGCGCCAGCAGCCCAGTTAACGGAGCCTACGAGCAGTACGTC. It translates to CASSPVNGAYEQYV.

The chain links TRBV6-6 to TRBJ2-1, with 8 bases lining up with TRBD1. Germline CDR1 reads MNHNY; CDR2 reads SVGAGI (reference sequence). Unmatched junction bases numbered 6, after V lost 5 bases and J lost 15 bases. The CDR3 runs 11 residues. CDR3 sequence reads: CASSRTGLPFF. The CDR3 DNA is TGTGCCAGCAGTAGGACAGGGCTGCCGTTCTTC.

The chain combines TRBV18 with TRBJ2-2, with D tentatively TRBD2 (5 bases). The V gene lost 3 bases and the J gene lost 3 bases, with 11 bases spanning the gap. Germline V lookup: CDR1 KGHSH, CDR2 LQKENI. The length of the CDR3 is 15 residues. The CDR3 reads CASSPAGMYTGELFF. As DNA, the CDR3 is TGTGCCAGCTCACCCGCCGGGATGTACACCGGGGAGCTGTTTTTT.

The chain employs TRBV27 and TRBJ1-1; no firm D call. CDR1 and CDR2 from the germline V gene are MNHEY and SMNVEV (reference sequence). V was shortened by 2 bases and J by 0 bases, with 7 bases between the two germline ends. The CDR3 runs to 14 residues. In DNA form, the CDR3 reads TGTGCCAGCAGTTTACATTACATGAACACTGAAGCTTTCTTT. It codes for CASSLHYMNTEAFF.

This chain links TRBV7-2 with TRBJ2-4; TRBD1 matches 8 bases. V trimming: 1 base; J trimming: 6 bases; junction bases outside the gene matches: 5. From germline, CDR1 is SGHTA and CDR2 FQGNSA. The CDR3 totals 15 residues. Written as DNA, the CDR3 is TGTGCCAGCAGCTTAGGACAGGGGAGGAGAAACATTCAGTACTTC. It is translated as CASSLGQGRRNIQYF.

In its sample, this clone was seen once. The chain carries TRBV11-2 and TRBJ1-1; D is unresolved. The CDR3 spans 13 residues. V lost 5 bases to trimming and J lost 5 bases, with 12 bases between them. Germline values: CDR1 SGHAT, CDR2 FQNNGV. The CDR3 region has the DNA TGTGCCAGCAGCCCCCAGCGGATTACTGAAGCTTTCTTT. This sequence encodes CASSPQRITEAFF. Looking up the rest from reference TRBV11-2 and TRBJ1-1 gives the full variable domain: EAGVAQSPRYKIIEKRQSVAFWCNPISGHATLYWYQQILGQGPKLLIQFQNNGVVDDSQLPKDRFSAERLKGVDSTLKIQPAKLEDSAVYLCASSPQRITEAFFGQGTRLTVV.